The 8 T cell receptor beta chains below all came from one sample that was sequenced in a study of patients and donors after allogeneic stem cell transplantation. MiXCR, applied by TCRdb to the RT-PCR reads, yields one record per CDR3 protein. The table has about 74,000 distinct CDR3 sequences, less than 30% seen once; the top ten hold about 30%. What was sequenced was blood, either unsorted or a sorted T cell fraction (not recorded which). The receptor set was obtained from a human donor who was either an allogeneic HSCT recipient or a stem cell or donor lymphocyte infusion donor (not recorded which). It is not recorded whose cells these are; they may come from a transplant donor.

This chain links TRBV4-1 with TRBJ2-7; the D gene is possibly TRBD1 (7 bases). This CDR3 comprises 15 residues. The germline V gene encodes CDR1 MGHRA and CDR2 YSYEKL. Trimming pared 0 bases from V and 3 bases from J, leaving 12 bases between. The CDR3 DNA reads TGCGCCAGCAGCCAAGAAGGAGGGGGCCTCTACGAGCAGTACTTC. This codes for CASSQEGGGLYEQYF.

The V gene is TRBV20-1, the J gene TRBJ1-2; 9 nucleotides agree with TRBD1. The germline V gene encodes CDR1 DFQATT and CDR2 SNEGSKA (reference sequence). After removal of 5 bases from V and 8 bases from J, the junction contained 15 bases not matched to a gene. The CDR3 covers 15 residues. CDR3 amino acids: CSAYEPGQGPKGYTF. In DNA, the CDR3 is TGCAGTGCTTACGAGCCGGGACAGGGTCCAAAAGGCTACACCTTC.

The rearrangement links TRBV7-3 to TRBJ2-3, with D maybe TRBD2 (5 bases). This CDR3 has 17 amino acids. The germline V gene encodes CDR1 SGHTA and CDR2 FQGTGA. Between the trimmed V and J ends, which lost 2 bases and 5 bases, there was a span of 20 bases. CDR3 amino acids: CASSLGPYRGRGDTQYF. The CDR3 DNA follows: TGTGCCAGCAGCTTAGGCCCTTATCGAGGGCGCGGAGATACGCAGTATTTT.

The rearrangement joins TRBV12-3 or TRBV12-4 to TRBJ2-4; perhaps TRBD1 as D (6 bases). The ends were cut back, 8 bases at V and 1 base at J, with 24 bases in the middle. The CDR3 is 18 amino acids. CDR3 DNA sequence: TGTGCCAGCGCCCCTCAGGGGAGTGGGAGAGGGGCCAAAAACATTCAGTACTTC. Translated: CASAPQGSGRGAKNIQYF.

This clonotype was detected only a few times. The genes are TRBV18 and TRBJ2-1; a possible D gene is TRBD2 (6 bases). Trimming took off 4 bases at V and 4 bases at J, with 14 bases between the two ends. There are 15 residues in the CDR3. Germline V lookup: CDR1 KGHSH, CDR2 LQKENI. Here the CDR3 DNA reads TGTGCCAGCTCACTGGGACTCGGCCTTTACAATGAGCAGTTCTTC. Its translation is CASSLGLGLYNEQFF.

At least ten counts were recorded for this clonotype. This chain's CDR3 is CASRTGQGPIYEQYF. CDR3 DNA: TGCGCCAGCAGAACGGGTCAGGGGCCGATCTACGAGCAGTACTTC. The chain combines TRBV5-1 with TRBJ2-7; maybe TRBD1 (6 bases). From germline, CDR1 is SGHRS and CDR2 YFSETQ. The CDR3 is 15 amino acids. Trimming removed 5 bases from V and 3 bases from J, with 18 bases in between.

The chain uses TRBV20-1 and TRBJ2-7, with 7 bases identical to TRBD1. This CDR3 is 14 amino acids long. Germline-derived CDR1 and CDR2 are DFQATT and SNEGSKA (reference sequence). The V and J ends lost 2 bases and 3 bases, in that order; junction bases with no gene match: 7. The CDR3 protein is CSARIGTDHYEQYF. DNA for the CDR3: TGCAGTGCTAGAATCGGGACAGACCACTACGAGCAGTACTTC.

This clonotype has a handful of counts. This chain uses TRBV27 with TRBJ1-2; TRBD1 is a possible D gene (5 bases). The germline V and J ends were trimmed by 5 bases and 4 bases, with 23 bases remaining between them. CDR1 is MNHEY, CDR2 SMNVEV, per germline (reference sequence). CDR3 length: 17 amino acids. CDR3 bases: TGTGCCAGCAGTCTCCTAGGACCCTTCCAGGGCGGCTATGGCTACACCTTC. Protein product: CASSLLGPFQGGYGYTF.